Included here is one T cell receptor (beta chain) sequence, with context. Antigen unknown. Those patients picked for sequencing had displayed CD8+CD57+ cell expansion on flow cytometry. When blood sampling took place, the patients had received no therapy. Researchers used genomic DNA as the template to profile TCR beta VDJ and CDR3. TCRdb passed the reads through MiXCR, listing each CDR3 protein once. The profile shows fewer than 300,000 distinct CDR3 sequences, about 80% of them singletons. This sample was taken from a study of CD8+CD57+ T cells in acquired aplastic anemia. Study conclusions and caveats: CD8+ Simpson's diversity showed no significant patient-control difference.

CDR1 is SGDLS, CDR2 YYNGEE, per germline. The CDR3 has 15 amino acids. V dropped 0 bases and J dropped 12 bases, with 21 bases sitting between them. This sequence originates from a human donor with aplastic anemia. V usage is TRBV9 and J usage is TRBJ1-2, with no clear D. The sequencing sample was made of sorted CD4+, CD8+, or CD8+CD57+ T cells (not recorded which) from PBMCs. Here the CDR3 DNA reads TGTGCCAGCAGCGTAGAGTCAGAACCGCACTATTGCGACACCTTC. It translates to CASSVESEPHYCDTF.